These 20 T cell receptor beta chains were all obtained from the same sample, sequenced in a study of blood T cells in healthy people across ages. Through a sample-barcoded 5' primer and a J-beta primer mix, a second PCR was run for roughly 7 to 11 cycles. TCRdb fed the 5' RACE reads into MiXCR, producing one record per CDR3 protein. This sample has about 680,000 distinct CDR3 sequences, with more than 40% found just once. The sequenced sample was blood. The origin of the receptors is a woman between 55 and 75 years old in good health.

For the CDR3, the DNA is TGTGCCATCAGTGAGGACGACAGCTACAATGAGCAGTTCTTC. Translating gives CAISEDDSYNEQFF. The chain uses TRBV10-3 and TRBJ2-1; the D gene is possibly TRBD1 (5 bases). Trimming took off 2 bases at V and 3 bases at J, with 8 bases between the two ends. The CDR3 consists of 14 residues. Germline lookup yields CDR1 ENHRY and CDR2 SYGVKD.

The chain links TRBV18 to TRBJ1-1, with no clear D. V was clipped by 4 bases and J by 3 bases, with 9 bases between them. The CDR3 length is 13 residues. Looked up from germline, CDR1 is KGHSH and CDR2 is LQKENI. The CDR3 reads CASSRGRDTEAFF. The CDR3 DNA reads TGTGCCAGCTCACGTGGTAGGGACACTGAAGCTTTCTTT.

This clonotype occurred once. V gene TRBV5-1 combines with J gene TRBJ2-7; tentatively, D is TRBD2 (5 bases). Germline V gene data show CDR1 as SGHRS and CDR2 as YFSETQ. V was shortened by 4 bases and J by 0 bases, with 14 bases between the two germline ends. This CDR3 comprises 15 residues. The CDR3 reads CASSETTGYSYEQYF. CDR3 nucleotide sequence: TGCGCCAGCAGCGAAACAACGGGGTACTCCTACGAGCAGTACTTC. Using reference TRBV5-1 and TRBJ2-7 for the parts outside the CDR3, the full variable domain is KAGVTQTPRYLIKTRGQQVTLSCSPISGHRSVSWYQQTPGQGLQFLFEYFSETQRNKGNFPGRFSGRQFSNSRSEMNVSTLELGDSALYLCASSETTGYSYEQYFGPGTRLTVT.

Written as DNA, the CDR3 is TGCGCCAGCAGCCAAGATCTATTACTCAGCTACGAGCAGTACTTC. Protein: CASSQDLLLSYEQYF. The chain uses TRBV4-3 and TRBJ2-7; D unresolved. Trimming removed 0 bases at V and 3 bases at J, with 12 bases between. The CDR3 is 15 amino acids. CDR1 LGHNA and CDR2 YSLEER come from the germline V gene.

V and J are TRBV7-9 and TRBJ2-3, with 8 nucleotides matching TRBD2. The length of the CDR3 is 15 residues. Germline V lookup: CDR1 SEHNR, CDR2 FQNEAQ (reference sequence). After removal of 5 bases from V and 3 bases from J, the junction contained 7 bases not matched to a gene. This chain's CDR3 is CASSRSGSRTDTQYF. For the CDR3, the DNA is TGTGCCAGCAGCCGAAGCGGGAGTCGGACAGATACGCAGTATTTT.

The chain links TRBV27 to TRBJ2-4, with a weak D call TRBD1 (5 bases). CDR1 is MNHEY and CDR2 is SMNVEV in the germline V gene (reference sequence). The CDR3 totals 14 residues. The V end lost 3 bases, the J end lost 0 bases, and 6 bases lay between the germline ends. CDR3 sequence (DNA): TGTGCCAGCAGTTTCGACAGAGCCAAAAACATTCAGTACTTC. It specifies CASSFDRAKNIQYF.

This chain connects TRBV5-1 to TRBJ2-7, with D tentatively TRBD2 (6 bases). Trimming cost V 4 bases and J 1 base, with 15 bases left between them. This CDR3 contains 15 residues. CDR1 is SGHRS and CDR2 is YFSETQ in the germline V gene. CDR3 sequence: CASSAGLPASYEQYF. As DNA, the CDR3 is TGCGCCAGCAGCGCTGGACTACCCGCATCCTACGAGCAGTACTTC.

The chain recombines TRBV12-3 or TRBV12-4 with TRBJ2-4; D not resolved. The CDR3 is 15 residues long. V dropped 4 bases and J dropped 0 bases, with 10 bases sitting between them. DNA for the CDR3: TGTGCCAGCAGTTCCCCTTATTTAGCCAAAAACATTCAGTACTTC. This sequence encodes CASSSPYLAKNIQYF.

CDR3 in DNA: TGTGCCAGCAGCACCGGGGGATCAGTCGGTCATCAGCCCCAGCATTTT. Its translation: CASSTGGSVGHQPQHF. This chain joins TRBV7-2 and TRBJ1-5; TRBD1 might be the D (5 bases). Trimming pared 5 bases from V and 5 bases from J, leaving 19 bases between. This CDR3 has 16 amino acids. Looked up from germline, CDR1 is SGHTA and CDR2 is FQGNSA.

This clonotype showed up just a few times. The rearrangement links TRBV12-3 or TRBV12-4 to TRBJ1-6, with 7 bases matching TRBD1. With 6 bases clipped from V and 10 bases from J, the junction kept 9 bases outside the gene matches. This CDR3 comprises 14 residues. The CDR3 spells CASSPPGQLSPLHF. CDR3 sequence (DNA): TGTGCCAGCAGCCCGCCGGGACAGTTATCACCCCTCCACTTT.

This clonotype was seen a handful of times. The genes are TRBV29-1 and TRBJ1-1; D remains unclear. Trimming removed 7 bases from V and 6 bases from J, with 12 bases in between. CDR1 and CDR2 from the germline V gene are SQVTM and ANQGSEA. The CDR3 loop spans 11 amino acids. The CDR3 DNA follows: TGCAGCGCCCATTCTATGTCTGAAGCTTTCTTT. Its protein product is CSAHSMSEAFF.

This clonotype has just one count. The gene calls are TRBV6-6 and TRBJ1-4; D is possibly TRBD1 (6 bases). Germline V CDR1 and CDR2: MNHNY, SVGAGI (reference sequence). The germline V and J ends were trimmed by 9 bases and 8 bases, with 19 bases remaining between them. This CDR3 is built from 14 residues. CDR3 coding DNA: TGTGCCAGTCATTGGGGGGGCTTGCGAGAAAAACTGTTTTTT. This encodes CASHWGGLREKLFF.

This sequence joins TRBV18 and TRBJ2-7, with TRBD2 as a possible D gene (5 bases). The germline gives CDR1 KGHSH, CDR2 LQKENI. CDR3 size: 14 residues. Trimming took 4 bases from V and 6 from J, leaving 16 bases between them. The CDR3 sequence is CASSRLASEGEQYF. The CDR3 region has the DNA TGTGCCAGCTCACGCCTAGCATCCGAGGGCGAGCAGTACTTC.

In its sample, this clonotype was seen a few times. The gene calls are TRBV5-1 and TRBJ2-5; unclear D gene. V was trimmed by 5 bases and J by 2 bases, leaving 10 bases between them. In germline, CDR1 is SGHRS, CDR2 YFSETQ. The CDR3 covers 13 residues. CDR3 nucleotides: TGCGCCAGCAGTTCAAAACGACAAGAGACCCAGTACTTC. It specifies CASSSKRQETQYF. Filled out from reference TRBV5-1 and TRBJ2-5, the complete variable domain reads KAGVTQTPRYLIKTRGQQVTLSCSPISGHRSVSWYQQTPGQGLQFLFEYFSETQRNKGNFPGRFSGRQFSNSRSEMNVSTLELGDSALYLCASSSKRQETQYFGPGTRLLVL.

The chain has TRBV7-2 and TRBJ2-1; D is possibly TRBD2 (5 bases). The CDR3 has 17 residues. V was cut by 5 bases and J by 4 bases, with 21 bases left in between. The germline V gene has CDR1 SGHTA and CDR2 FQGNSA. The CDR3, as DNA: TGTGCCAGCAGCCCCGATGAGGCCAGCGGACGATACAATGAGCAGTTCTTC. This codes for CASSPDEASGRYNEQFF.

V is TRBV7-2 and J is TRBJ2-1; D might be TRBD2 (5 bases). V lost 5 bases to trimming and J lost 5 bases, with 19 bases between them. The CDR3 is 16 amino acids. The V gene's germline CDR1 is SGHTA and CDR2 FQGNSA. CDR3 in amino acids: CASSEGVGYGNNEQFF. DNA of the CDR3: TGTGCCAGCAGCGAGGGTGTGGGATATGGGAACAATGAGCAGTTCTTC.

This clonotype was picked up a small number of times. This chain joins TRBV20-1 and TRBJ1-2; D uncertain. Germline V CDR1 and CDR2: DFQATT, SNEGSKA (reference sequence). This CDR3 has 14 residues. Between the trimmed V and J ends, which lost 4 bases and 4 bases, there was a span of 16 bases. The chain's CDR3 is CSAIHTDSSYGYTF. As DNA, the CDR3 is TGCAGTGCTATTCACACCGATTCTTCCTATGGCTACACCTTC.

This clonotype was found a few times. The rearrangement joins TRBV20-1 to TRBJ1-4; no definite D call. CDR1 is DFQATT, CDR2 SNEGSKA, per germline (reference sequence). CDR3 length: 11 residues. V lost 1 base and J 6 bases, leaving 3 bases between the germline ends. The CDR3 here is CSARVYEKLFF. As DNA, the CDR3 is TGCAGTGCTAGAGTTTATGAAAAACTGTTTTTT.

There are many counts of this clonotype. This chain uses TRBV20-1 with TRBJ2-5; D uncertain. V lost 5 bases and J 5 bases, leaving 6 bases between the germline ends. Looked up from germline, CDR1 is DFQATT and CDR2 is SNEGSKA (reference sequence). This CDR3 is 10 amino acids long. The DNA of the CDR3 is TGCAGTGCTTTGTGGGAGACCCAGTACTTC. It yields the protein CSALWETQYF.

The genes are TRBV20-1 and TRBJ2-5; D is perhaps TRBD2 (6 bases). The CDR3 covers 13 residues. Germline assignment: CDR1 DFQATT and CDR2 SNEGSKA (reference sequence). Trimming cost V 5 bases and J 2 bases, with 12 bases left between them. As DNA, the CDR3 is TGCAGTGCTGGGCCGGGACTGCAAGAGACCCAGTACTTC. Amino acid sequence: CSAGPGLQETQYF.